This is a list of T cell receptor beta chains from one sample in a study of early T cells in non-severe SARS-CoV-2 infection. One entry per CDR3 protein results from TCRdb running MiXCR on the 5' RACE reads. The sample records fewer than 85,000 distinct CDR3 sequences, roughly a sixth being singletons. Sequenced input: whole blood. Receptor source: an adult who was a healthcare worker with PCR-confirmed SARS-CoV-2 infection or an uninfected control (not recorded which). Each CDR3 is given with its conserved first and last residue. A D gene is named only where the DNA matches it firmly. Rows may omit the clone size; those that give it use once, few, many or a size class.

v_gene: TRBV7-9
d_gene: NA
j_gene: TRBJ2-7
abundance: NA
CDR3nt: TGTGCCAGCAGACCCGGATGGGGTATCGATAGCGGAGCCAACTACGAGCAGTACTTC
CDR3aa: CASRPGWGIDSGANYEQYF

v_gene: TRBV29-1
d_gene: NA
j_gene: TRBJ1-2
abundance: NA
CDR3nt: TGCAGCGTTACGTACAGCTATGGCTACACCTTC
CDR3aa: CSVTYSYGYTF

v_gene: TRBV12-3/TRBV12-4
d_gene: NA
j_gene: TRBJ2-5
abundance: NA
CDR3nt: TGTGCCAGCAGTTCGCCTGACAGACTCTACCAAGAGACCCAGTACTTC
CDR3aa: CASSSPDRLYQETQYF

v_gene: TRBV4-1
d_gene: TRBD2
j_gene: TRBJ2-1
abundance: many
CDR3nt: TGCGCCAGCAGCTACCCGGGACTAGCGACCTTTAATGAGCAGTTCTTC
CDR3aa: CASSYPGLATFNEQFF

v_gene: TRBV5-4
d_gene: NA
j_gene: TRBJ2-2
abundance: few
CDR3nt: TGTGCCAGCAGCGTTGCCGGGCTCGGCGGGGAGCTGTTTTTT
CDR3aa: CASSVAGLGGELFF

v_gene: TRBV28
d_gene: NA
j_gene: TRBJ2-5
abundance: many
CDR3nt: TGTGCCAGCAGCTCTACCCTTGACAGGCAAGAGACCCAGTACTTC
CDR3aa: CASSSTLDRQETQYF

v_gene: TRBV29-1
d_gene: NA
j_gene: TRBJ1-1
abundance: NA
CDR3nt: TGCAGCGTTGGGGGATGGGGGGACACTGAAGCTTTCTTT
CDR3aa: CSVGGWGDTEAFF

v_gene: TRBV11-3
d_gene: TRBD1
j_gene: TRBJ2-3
abundance: NA
CDR3nt: TGTGCCAGCAGCCCAGAGGGACAGATCACAGATACGCAGTATTTT
CDR3aa: CASSPEGQITDTQYF

v_gene: TRBV29-1
d_gene: NA
j_gene: TRBJ1-1
abundance: NA
CDR3nt: TGCAGCGTAGCGCCTCTGAACACTGAAGCTTTCTTT
CDR3aa: CSVAPLNTEAFF

v_gene: TRBV10-2
d_gene: NA
j_gene: TRBJ2-7
abundance: NA
CDR3nt: TGCGCCAGCAGGGGAGACAGGATATCCTACGAGCAGTACTTC
CDR3aa: CASRGDRISYEQYF

v_gene: TRBV4-1
d_gene: NA
j_gene: TRBJ1-2
abundance: once
CDR3nt: TGCGCCAGCAGCCAGGGGGCCTACTATGGCTACACCTTC
CDR3aa: CASSQGAYYGYTF

v_gene: TRBV7-9
d_gene: TRBD1
j_gene: TRBJ1-2
abundance: NA
CDR3nt: TGTGCCAGCAGCTCCGGACAGGGAAATGGCTACACCTTC
CDR3aa: CASSSGQGNGYTF

v_gene: TRBV27
d_gene: NA
j_gene: TRBJ2-6
abundance: NA
CDR3nt: TGTGCCAGCAGTAGGGATCCCGGGGCCAACGTCCTGACTTTC
CDR3aa: CASSRDPGANVLTF

v_gene: TRBV7-2
d_gene: TRBD1
j_gene: TRBJ2-7
abundance: NA
CDR3nt: TGTGCCAGCAGATCGGGACAGACCTACGAGCAGTACTTC
CDR3aa: CASRSGQTYEQYF

v_gene: TRBV29-1
d_gene: NA
j_gene: TRBJ2-3
abundance: medium-sized
CDR3nt: TGCAGCGTTGAAAGCACAGATACGCAGTATTTT
CDR3aa: CSVESTDTQYF

v_gene: TRBV6-2/TRBV6-3
d_gene: NA
j_gene: TRBJ1-4
abundance: many
CDR3nt: TGTGCCAGCAGTACCGAGGTGGGAGGAAAACTGTTTTTT
CDR3aa: CASSTEVGGKLFF

v_gene: TRBV20-1
d_gene: NA
j_gene: TRBJ1-1
abundance: few
CDR3nt: TGCAGTGCTACCGAGGCAGATATGAACACTGAAGCTTTCTTT
CDR3aa: CSATEADMNTEAFF

v_gene: TRBV11-2
d_gene: NA
j_gene: TRBJ2-7
abundance: NA
CDR3nt: TGTGCCAGCAGCGCCGGCCGGGACTTGTCCTACGAGCAGTACTTC
CDR3aa: CASSAGRDLSYEQYF

v_gene: TRBV9
d_gene: NA
j_gene: TRBJ1-1
abundance: few
CDR3nt: TGTGCCAGCACCTATGCCTTAGGGGACACTGAAGCTTTCTTT
CDR3aa: CASTYALGDTEAFF

v_gene: TRBV6-2/TRBV6-3
d_gene: TRBD2
j_gene: TRBJ2-3
abundance: many
CDR3nt: TGTGCCAGCACCTCCTGGCGGGAGCGCACAGATACGCAGTATTTT
CDR3aa: CASTSWRERTDTQYF

v_gene: TRBV5-5
d_gene: NA
j_gene: TRBJ2-5
abundance: NA
CDR3nt: TGTGCCAGCAGCTTGGCCCCAGGGGATCTCGGAGAGACCCAGTACTTC
CDR3aa: CASSLAPGDLGETQYF

v_gene: TRBV7-9
d_gene: TRBD1
j_gene: TRBJ2-7
abundance: NA
CDR3nt: TGTGCCAGCAGCTCTGCCGGGACAGGCGATACCTACGAGCAGTACTTC
CDR3aa: CASSSAGTGDTYEQYF

v_gene: TRBV5-1
d_gene: NA
j_gene: TRBJ2-7
abundance: NA
CDR3nt: TGCGCCAGCAGCTCGGGGCCAAGCTCCTACGAGCAGTACTTC
CDR3aa: CASSSGPSSYEQYF

v_gene: TRBV29-1
d_gene: NA
j_gene: TRBJ1-1
abundance: few
CDR3nt: TGCAGCGCGACAGAGAACACTGAAGCTTTCTTT
CDR3aa: CSATENTEAFF

v_gene: TRBV6-4
d_gene: NA
j_gene: TRBJ2-2
abundance: NA
CDR3nt: TGTGCCAGCAGTGACTGGTCCGGGGAGCTGTTTTTT
CDR3aa: CASSDWSGELFF

v_gene: TRBV7-2
d_gene: TRBD2
j_gene: TRBJ2-7
abundance: few
CDR3nt: TGTGCCAGCAGCTTAGAAGTCCCAGCGGGGGACTACGAGCAGTACTTC
CDR3aa: CASSLEVPAGDYEQYF

v_gene: TRBV2
d_gene: TRBD1
j_gene: TRBJ2-1
abundance: few
CDR3nt: TGTGCCAGCACCTTGAAGTGGACAGGGGGCAATGAGCAGTTCTTC
CDR3aa: CASTLKWTGGNEQFF

v_gene: TRBV27
d_gene: TRBD1
j_gene: TRBJ2-7
abundance: medium-sized
CDR3nt: TGTGCCAGCAGTCCACGACAGGGTTACGAGCAGTACTTC
CDR3aa: CASSPRQGYEQYF

v_gene: TRBV24-1
d_gene: NA
j_gene: TRBJ1-2
abundance: NA
CDR3nt: TGTGCCACCAGTCTTGCAGGGAACTATGGCTACACCTTC
CDR3aa: CATSLAGNYGYTF

v_gene: TRBV6-2/TRBV6-3
d_gene: NA
j_gene: TRBJ2-7
abundance: medium-sized
CDR3nt: TGTGCCAGCAGTTTAGCGTCTCTAATCTACGAGCAGTACTTC
CDR3aa: CASSLASLIYEQYF

v_gene: TRBV7-3
d_gene: TRBD2
j_gene: TRBJ2-3
abundance: NA
CDR3nt: TGTGCCAGCAGCGGGGGACTAGCGGGAGGCCTCACAGATACGCAGTATTTT
CDR3aa: CASSGGLAGGLTDTQYF

v_gene: TRBV20-1
d_gene: TRBD1
j_gene: TRBJ1-5
abundance: few
CDR3nt: TGCAGTGCTTTCGTCCCGGGACAGAGAAATCAGCCCCAGCATTTT
CDR3aa: CSAFVPGQRNQPQHF

v_gene: TRBV7-2
d_gene: TRBD1
j_gene: TRBJ2-7
abundance: NA
CDR3nt: TGTGCCAGCAGCTTAGCCGGACAGGGCTACGAGCAGTACTTC
CDR3aa: CASSLAGQGYEQYF

v_gene: TRBV10-3
d_gene: TRBD1
j_gene: TRBJ2-1
abundance: few
CDR3nt: TGTGCCATCAGTGAGTCGTCCCCGGGACAGTTATACAATGAGCAGTTCTTC
CDR3aa: CAISESSPGQLYNEQFF

v_gene: TRBV3-1
d_gene: TRBD1
j_gene: TRBJ1-1
abundance: many
CDR3nt: TGTGCCAGCAGCCGGTCAGGGGGAACTGAAGCTTTCTTT
CDR3aa: CASSRSGGTEAFF

v_gene: TRBV29-1
d_gene: NA
j_gene: TRBJ2-7
abundance: NA
CDR3nt: TGCAGCGTGCAGGGAGTGGGCGAGCAGTACTTC
CDR3aa: CSVQGVGEQYF

v_gene: TRBV4-1
d_gene: NA
j_gene: TRBJ2-5
abundance: once
CDR3nt: TGCGCCAGCAGCCAAGCTGAACTTGTTCGAGAGACCCAGTACTTC
CDR3aa: CASSQAELVRETQYF

v_gene: TRBV5-1
d_gene: NA
j_gene: TRBJ1-2
abundance: NA
CDR3nt: TGCGCCAGCAGCTTGGCCAGCGCGAACTATGGCTACACCTTC
CDR3aa: CASSLASANYGYTF

v_gene: TRBV20-1
d_gene: TRBD2
j_gene: TRBJ2-5
abundance: NA
CDR3nt: TGCAGTGCTTACACCGGGACTAGTATGGAGACCCAGTACTTC
CDR3aa: CSAYTGTSMETQYF

v_gene: TRBV20-1
d_gene: TRBD1
j_gene: TRBJ2-7
abundance: many
CDR3nt: TGCAGTGCTTCCGGGACAGAGTACGAGCAGTACTTC
CDR3aa: CSASGTEYEQYF

v_gene: TRBV5-4
d_gene: TRBD1
j_gene: TRBJ1-3
abundance: NA
CDR3nt: TGTGCCAGCAGCTCTCGGACAGGGTCGTTCTCCGGAAACACCATATATTTT
CDR3aa: CASSSRTGSFSGNTIYF

v_gene: TRBV14
d_gene: TRBD1
j_gene: TRBJ1-2
abundance: NA
CDR3nt: TGTGCCAGCAGCCAGACATCGGGACAGTTTAACTATGGCTACACCTTC
CDR3aa: CASSQTSGQFNYGYTF

v_gene: TRBV25-1
d_gene: TRBD1
j_gene: TRBJ2-2
abundance: many
CDR3nt: TGTGCCAGCAGTGACACAGGGGGCCGGACCGGGGAGCTGTTTTTT
CDR3aa: CASSDTGGRTGELFF

v_gene: TRBV27
d_gene: NA
j_gene: TRBJ2-7
abundance: NA
CDR3nt: TGTGCCAGCAGTCCTCGCCCGGGCGAGCAGTACTTC
CDR3aa: CASSPRPGEQYF

v_gene: TRBV12-3/TRBV12-4
d_gene: TRBD1
j_gene: TRBJ2-5
abundance: few
CDR3nt: TGTGCCAGCAGTTTAGCCTGGACAGGACACCAAGAGACCCAGTACTTC
CDR3aa: CASSLAWTGHQETQYF

v_gene: TRBV10-2
d_gene: NA
j_gene: TRBJ1-4
abundance: NA
CDR3nt: TGCGCCAGCAGTGAGAGTGGGATGGTTGAAAAACTGTTTTTT
CDR3aa: CASSESGMVEKLFF

v_gene: TRBV25-1
d_gene: NA
j_gene: TRBJ1-6
abundance: few
CDR3nt: TGTGCCAGCTCCGACACCAATTCACCCCTCCACTTT
CDR3aa: CASSDTNSPLHF

v_gene: TRBV5-6
d_gene: NA
j_gene: TRBJ1-5
abundance: NA
CDR3nt: TGTGCCAGCCAAGGGAGGCTGGGGCCCCAGCATTTT
CDR3aa: CASQGRLGPQHF

v_gene: TRBV24-1
d_gene: NA
j_gene: TRBJ2-3
abundance: NA
CDR3nt: TGTGCCACCAGTTCGGCGACAGGGAGGATAGATACGCAGTATTTT
CDR3aa: CATSSATGRIDTQYF